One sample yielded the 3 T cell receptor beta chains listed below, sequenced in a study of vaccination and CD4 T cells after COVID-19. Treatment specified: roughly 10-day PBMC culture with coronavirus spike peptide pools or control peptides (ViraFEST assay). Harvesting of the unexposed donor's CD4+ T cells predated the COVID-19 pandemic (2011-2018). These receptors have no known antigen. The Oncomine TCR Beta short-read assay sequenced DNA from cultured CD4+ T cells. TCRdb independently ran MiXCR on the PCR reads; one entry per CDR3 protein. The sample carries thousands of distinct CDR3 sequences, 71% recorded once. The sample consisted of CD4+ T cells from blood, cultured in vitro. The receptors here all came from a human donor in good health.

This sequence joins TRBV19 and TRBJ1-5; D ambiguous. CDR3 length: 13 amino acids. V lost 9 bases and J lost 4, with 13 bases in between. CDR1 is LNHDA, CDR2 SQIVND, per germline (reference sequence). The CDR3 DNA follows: TGTGCCAGCAACCCCGGGAAAAATCAGCCCCAGCATTTT. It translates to CASNPGKNQPQHF.

CDR3 loop: CASRDSLYSNQPQHF. Here the CDR3 DNA reads TGTGCCAGTAGAGACAGTCTCTATAGCAATCAGCCCCAGCATTTT. The J gene is TRBJ1-5, the V gene TRBV2; possibly TRBD1 for D (5 bases). This CDR3 contains 15 residues. With 9 bases removed from V and 0 bases from J, the gap between germline ends came to 15 bases. Germline V lookup: CDR1 SNHLY, CDR2 FYNNEI.

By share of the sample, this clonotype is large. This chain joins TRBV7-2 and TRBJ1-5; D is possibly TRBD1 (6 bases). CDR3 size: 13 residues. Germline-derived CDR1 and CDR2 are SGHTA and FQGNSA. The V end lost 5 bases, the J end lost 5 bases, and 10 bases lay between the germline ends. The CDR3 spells CASSPRGDQPQHF. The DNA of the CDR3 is TGTGCCAGCAGCCCTAGGGGGGATCAGCCCCAGCATTTT.